The 31 T cell receptor beta chains below come from one sample, sequenced in a study of chemoradiotherapy in HPV16-positive cancers. Data came from immunoSEQ multiplex PCR; TCRdb stores just in-frame clones and leaves some out. The sample lists approximately 8,300 clones, 80% to 90% occurring once. Here the sequenced sample was tumor tissue, taken from a patient who underwent chemoradiotherapy. These receptors came from a human donor with HPV-associated anogenital cancer.

The CDR3 loop is CASSSTGTYEQYF. The DNA for the CDR3 is TGTGCCAGCAGTTCGACAGGGACCTACGAGCAGTACTTC. The rearrangement joins TRBV28 to TRBJ2-7, with 7 bases matching TRBD1. V trimming: 4 bases; J trimming: 2 bases; junction bases outside the gene matches: 2. Germline values: CDR1 MDHEN, CDR2 SYDVKM. The CDR3 spans 13 residues.

The chain is built from TRBV5-6 and TRBJ2-5, with D possibly being TRBD2 (5 bases). The germline V gene has CDR1 SGHDT and CDR2 YYEEEE. This CDR3 has 15 residues. The germline V and J ends were trimmed by 2 bases and 2 bases, with 13 bases remaining between them. The CDR3 DNA reads as TGTGCCAGCAGCTTTGCGGGCGGGCGACAAGAGACCCAGTACTTC. Encoded protein: CASSFAGGRQETQYF.

This clone has just one count. The rearrangement links TRBV7-9 to TRBJ1-2; D possibly corresponds to TRBD1 (6 bases). The V end lost 4 bases, the J end lost 2 bases, and 11 bases lay between the germline ends. The germline V gene has CDR1 SEHNR and CDR2 FQNEAQ (reference sequence). The CDR3 spans 14 residues. The CDR3 protein is CASSSEGGNYGYTF. The CDR3 DNA sequence: TGTGCCAGCAGCTCCGAGGGGGGGAACTATGGCTACACCTTC. The full variable domain, completed using reference TRBV7-9 and TRBJ1-2, is DTGVSQNPRHKITKRGQNVTFRCDPISEHNRLYWYRQTLGQGPEFLTYFQNEAQLEKSRLLSDRFSAERPKGSFSTLEIQRTEQGDSAMYLCASSSEGGNYGYTFGSGTRLTVV.

In this sample, this clone turned up once. The chain joins TRBV14 to TRBJ1-2, with no clear D. The CDR3 covers 13 residues. Germline V CDR1 and CDR2: SGHDN, FVKESK. The V end lost 5 bases, the J end lost 2 bases, and 9 bases lay between the germline ends. CDR3 loop: CASSLQPNYGYTF. The CDR3 nucleotides are TGTGCCAGCAGCTTACAACCCAACTATGGCTACACCTTC.

The genes are TRBV4-1 and TRBJ1-2; 7 bases match TRBD1. V gave up 1 base and J gave up 0 bases; unmatched junction bases: 8. CDR1 MGHRA and CDR2 YSYEKL come from the germline V gene. The length of the CDR3 is 17 residues. As DNA, the CDR3 is TGCGCCAGCAGCCAAGCGATGTGGACAGGAACTAACTATGGCTACACCTTC. It encodes CASSQAMWTGTNYGYTF.

The J gene is TRBJ2-7, the V gene TRBV9; 7 positions agree with TRBD2. Germline V gene data show CDR1 as SGDLS and CDR2 as YYNGEE. The ends lost 1 base at V and 5 bases at J; junction bases unmatched: 3. CDR3 length: 13 residues. The CDR3 region is CASSVSGVDEQYF. The DNA for the CDR3 is TGTGCCAGCAGCGTAAGCGGGGTGGACGAGCAGTACTTC.

The chain carries TRBV5-6 and TRBJ2-3, with 8 positions matching TRBD1. This CDR3 spans 16 amino acids. Germline CDR1 SGHDT, CDR2 YYEEEE. Trimming removed 4 bases from V and 1 base from J; junction bases left unmatched: 8. Written as DNA, the CDR3 is TGTGCCAGCAGCGCCCGGGACAGGCTAGGCACAGATACGCAGTATTTT. Its protein is CASSARDRLGTDTQYF. Full variable domain (remainder filled in from reference TRBV5-6 and TRBJ2-3): DAGVTQSPTHLIKTRGQQVTLRCSPKSGHDTVSWYQQALGQGPQFIFQYYEEEERQRGNFPDRFSGHQFPNYSSELNVNALLLGDSALYLCASSARDRLGTDTQYFGPGTRLTVL.

V and J are TRBV2 and TRBJ2-5, with TRBD2 matching over 9 bases. J was trimmed by 0 bases and V by 7 bases; bases with no gene match: 9. Germline CDR1 reads SNHLY; CDR2 reads FYNNEI. The CDR3 runs to 16 residues. CDR3 bases: TGTGCCAGCATAAGGCTAGCGGGGCTGTACCAAGAGACCCAGTACTTC. Its translation is CASIRLAGLYQETQYF.

The rearrangement uses TRBV30 and TRBJ1-1; D call uncertain. The germline CDR1 and CDR2 sequences are GTSNPN and SVGIG (reference sequence). The CDR3 consists of 14 residues. V lost 0 bases and J lost 1, with 9 bases in between. The CDR3 DNA reads as TGTGCCTGGAGTGTAGGTATCCAGAACACTGAAGCTTTCTTT. The encoded protein is CAWSVGIQNTEAFF.

The chain is built from TRBV21-1 and TRBJ1-1. TRBV21-1 is designated a pseudogene. CDR3 length equals 19 residues. The CDR3, as DNA: TGTGCCAGCAGCAAAATTCCTCGTCGTGTCAGGGAGGTGAACACTGAAGCTTTCTTT. It yields the protein CASSKIPRRVREVNTEAFF.

The chain is built from TRBV7-2 and TRBJ2-5; no clear D gene. CDR3 length: 15 residues. Per the germline V gene, CDR1 is SGHTA and CDR2 is FQGNSA. Deletions cut 2 bases from V and 5 bases from J, with 15 bases between. Here the CDR3 DNA reads TGTGCCAGCAGCTTAAGACGGTCTATTATGGAGACCCAGTACTTC. It codes for CASSLRRSIMETQYF.

The gene calls are TRBV5-5 and TRBJ2-3; D not certain. Germline values: CDR1 SGHKS, CDR2 YYEKEE (reference sequence). Deletions cut 3 bases from V and 4 bases from J, with 3 bases between. The CDR3 is 11 amino acids. This CDR3 is CASSWADTQYF. Here the CDR3 DNA reads TGTGCCAGCAGCTGGGCAGATACGCAGTATTTT.

A single count supports this clone. V usage is TRBV5-1 and J usage is TRBJ1-5, with D perhaps matching TRBD1 (6 bases). Trimming removed 0 bases at V and 2 bases at J, with 12 bases between. The CDR3 spans 16 residues. From germline, CDR1 is SGHRS and CDR2 YFSETQ. CDR3 amino acids: CASSLGGAGGNQPQHF. CDR3 nucleotides: TGCGCCAGCAGCTTGGGGGGCGCAGGGGGCAATCAGCCCCAGCATTTT.

The chain couples TRBV19 to TRBJ2-7, with TRBD2 identical over 12 bases. The CDR3 contains 20 residues. Germline values: CDR1 LNHDA, CDR2 SQIVND (reference sequence). V lost 4 bases to trimming and J lost 3 bases; unmatched junction nucleotides: 19. CDR3 sequence: CASSNRLAGVLALGDYEQYF. CDR3 bases: TGTGCCAGTAGTAATCGACTAGCGGGAGTCTTGGCTCTTGGGGACTACGAGCAGTACTTC. The full variable domain, in which reference TRBV19 and TRBJ2-7 provide the parts outside the CDR3, is DGGITQSPKYLFRKEGQNVTLSCEQNLNHDAMYWYRQDPGQGLRLIYYSQIVNDFQKGDIAEGYSVSREKKESFPLTVTSAQKNPTAFYLCASSNRLAGVLALGDYEQYFGPGTRLTVT.

V gene TRBV19 combines with J gene TRBJ2-5, with a weak D call TRBD1 (6 bases). Deletions cut 1 base from V and 1 base from J, with 10 bases between. The CDR3 sequence is 15 residues long. Germline assignment: CDR1 LNHDA and CDR2 SQIVND (reference sequence). In DNA form, the CDR3 reads TGTGCCAGTAGTATAGCCACAGGGACCCAAGAGACCCAGTACTTC. This translates into CASSIATGTQETQYF.

This clone appeared a single time. The V gene is TRBV2, the J gene TRBJ2-3; a weak D match, TRBD2 (5 bases). Germline lookup yields CDR1 SNHLY and CDR2 FYNNEI. This CDR3 comprises 14 residues. V shed 6 bases and J shed 0 bases, with 10 bases lying between them. CDR3 coding DNA: TGTGCCAGCAGCGCCACTAGGAGCACAGATACGCAGTATTTT. Protein product: CASSATRSTDTQYF.

The rearrangement joins TRBV6-5 to TRBJ2-2; D perhaps matches TRBD1 (6 bases). The CDR3 is 15 amino acids. Germline V gene lookup returns CDR1 MNHEY and CDR2 SVGAGI. With 8 bases removed from V and 4 bases from J, the gap between germline ends came to 17 bases. The CDR3, as DNA: TGTGCCAGCGCGGACAGTGTGACCCCCACCGGGGAGCTGTTTTTT. Translating it yields CASADSVTPTGELFF.

The V gene is TRBV5-4, the J gene TRBJ1-1, with TRBD1 matching over 8 bases. CDR3 length equals 15 residues. J lost 1 base, V lost 0 bases, and 2 bases had no gene match. The V gene's germline CDR1 is SGHNT and CDR2 YYREEE (reference sequence). CDR3 protein: CASSLGQGPNTEAFF. The CDR3 DNA reads TGTGCCAGCAGCTTGGGACAGGGGCCGAACACTGAAGCTTTCTTT.

This clone was detected once. The rearrangement joins TRBV19 to TRBJ2-4, with 13 bases aligning to TRBD2. The V and J ends lost 3 bases and 0 bases, in that order; junction bases with no gene match: 11. CDR3 length equals 20 residues. Germline V lookup: CDR1 LNHDA, CDR2 SQIVND (reference sequence). CDR3 amino acids: CASSIRARTSGGAAKNIQYF. In DNA form, the CDR3 reads TGTGCCAGTAGTATCCGGGCAAGGACTAGCGGGGGTGCAGCCAAAAACATTCAGTACTTC.

This chain links TRBV11-2 with TRBJ2-1, with 9 bases identical to TRBD1. V was clipped by 5 bases and J by 7 bases; unmatched bases: 12. The CDR3 is 16 amino acids. Germline values: CDR1 SGHAT, CDR2 FQNNGV. The CDR3 coding sequence is TGTGCCAGCAGCACCTACCGGGACAGGGCCCCAAATGAGCAGTTCTTC. Protein product: CASSTYRDRAPNEQFF.

V is TRBV2 and J is TRBJ2-7; no clear D gene. The CDR3 runs 11 residues. V lost 8 bases and J lost 4, with 9 bases in between. CDR1 and CDR2 from the germline V gene are SNHLY and FYNNEI. The CDR3 DNA is TGTGCCAGCTCGGATTCTTACGAGCAGTACTTC. Residues: CASSDSYEQYF.

The chain is built from TRBV27 and TRBJ2-5; TRBD1 matches 8 bases. CDR1 is MNHEY and CDR2 is SMNVEV in the germline V gene (reference sequence). Trimming removed 10 bases from V and 2 bases from J; junction bases left unmatched: 12. The CDR3 is 15 amino acids. The CDR3 region has the DNA TGTGCCACCCGACAGGACAGGGCCTTTCAAGAGACCCAGTACTTC. Its translation: CATRQDRAFQETQYF.

The V and J genes are TRBV5-1 and TRBJ2-7; D may be TRBD2 (6 bases). V was pared by 4 bases and J by 3 bases, with 17 bases between. Per the germline V gene, CDR1 is SGHRS and CDR2 is YFSETQ. The CDR3 covers 15 residues. The CDR3 here is CASSPAGTGVYEQYF. The CDR3 bases are TGCGCCAGCAGCCCCGCCGGGACTGGGGTCTACGAGCAGTACTTC. The full variable domain, its missing parts supplied by reference TRBV5-1 and TRBJ2-7, is KAGVTQTPRYLIKTRGQQVTLSCSPISGHRSVSWYQQTPGQGLQFLFEYFSETQRNKGNFPGRFSGRQFSNSRSEMNVSTLELGDSALYLCASSPAGTGVYEQYFGPGTRLTVT.

The chain is built from TRBV19 and TRBJ1-2; the D is unclear. The CDR3 spans 13 residues. V dropped 1 base and J dropped 5 bases, with 8 bases sitting between them. Germline CDR1 is LNHDA and CDR2 is SQIVND (reference sequence). In DNA, the CDR3 is TGTGCCAGTAGTATAGTTGCAGGATATGGCTACACCTTC. Translated, it gives CASSIVAGYGYTF.

This chain uses TRBV9 with TRBJ1-3; tentatively, D is TRBD1 (5 bases). CDR3 length: 17 residues. V shed 0 bases and J shed 5 bases, with 18 bases lying between them. Germline CDR1 is SGDLS and CDR2 is YYNGEE. The CDR3 reads CASSVDPAEGIRNTIYF. The CDR3 DNA reads as TGTGCCAGCAGCGTAGACCCGGCGGAGGGGATCAGAAACACCATATATTTT.

A note on this clone: Its ends do not fully match the called genes, so a read error is possible. The chain carries TRBV5-1 and TRBJ2-7, with TRBD1 identical over 8 bases. Germline CDR1 and CDR2: SGHRS and YFSETQ. The CDR3 extends over 13 amino acids. CDR3: CASSSGQGNEQYF. The CDR3 region has the DNA TGCGCCAGCAGCTCTGGACAGGGTAACGAACAGTACTTC.

The chain uses TRBV6-5 and TRBJ1-4, with 8 bases lining up with TRBD1. CDR3 length: 15 residues. Per the germline V gene, CDR1 is MNHEY and CDR2 is SVGAGI. J lost 8 bases, V lost 4 bases, and 9 bases had no gene match. The CDR3 here is CASSSDRGRREKLFF. The DNA of the CDR3 is TGTGCCAGCAGTTCCGACAGGGGTAGACGGGAAAAACTGTTTTTT.

The chain combines TRBV7-6 with TRBJ2-2; no clear D. CDR3 length equals 14 residues. The V gene lost 3 bases and the J gene lost 6 bases, with 11 bases spanning the gap. The germline CDR1 and CDR2 sequences are SGHVS and FNYEAQ. The CDR3 sequence is CASSFGSVPGELFF. CDR3 DNA sequence: TGTGCCAGCAGCTTCGGGTCGGTTCCCGGGGAGCTGTTTTTT.

The chain carries TRBV5-6 and TRBJ2-7, with D possibly being TRBD1 or TRBD2 (6 bases each). Between the trimmed V and J ends, which lost 4 bases and 3 bases, there was a span of 17 bases. There are 15 residues in the CDR3. Germline CDR1 and CDR2: SGHDT and YYEEEE. The CDR3 sequence is CASSPITGANYEQYF. Here the CDR3 DNA reads TGTGCCAGCAGCCCAATCACGGGGGCGAACTACGAGCAGTACTTC.

The genes are TRBV5-1 and TRBJ2-5, with 7 bases aligning to TRBD2. J lost 0 bases, V lost 0 bases, and 14 bases had no gene match. The CDR3 totals 19 residues. CDR1 and CDR2 from the germline V gene are SGHRS and YFSETQ. CDR3 region: CASSLEPGRRRGNQETQYF. The CDR3 nucleotides are TGCGCCAGCAGCTTGGAACCAGGGAGGCGGCGGGGGAACCAAGAGACCCAGTACTTC.

The J gene is TRBJ2-7, the V gene TRBV1; no check of the table's D call, TRBD1, against the DNA was made. TRBV1 is annotated as a pseudogene. The CDR3 runs 16 residues. For the CDR3, the DNA is TGCACCAGCAGCCATAAGGACAGGCGATACTCCTACGAGCAGTACTTC. Its protein product is CTSSHKDRRYSYEQYF.